Shown below are 12 T cell receptor beta chains from a single sample sequenced in a study of T cell responses to AZD1222 COVID-19 vaccine. Profiling relied on immunoSEQ multiplex PCR, and the TCRdb table lists in-frame clones only, not all of them. Of 200,000 or so clones listed, approximately 90% are singletons. The sequences come from peripheral blood, collected on day 0 of AZD1222 vaccination. These receptors came from an adult in good health.

This chain joins TRBV30 and TRBJ1-2, with 7 bases lining up with TRBD1. Germline V gives CDR1 GTSNPN, CDR2 SVGIG (reference sequence). Trimming took 0 bases from V and 8 from J; bases not matched to a gene: 12. The CDR3 length is 15 residues. The CDR3 spells CAWSVPPQGIRGYTF. CDR3 in DNA: TGTGCCTGGAGTGTACCCCCACAGGGGATTAGAGGCTACACCTTC.

The chain employs TRBV7-8 and TRBJ2-7, with TRBD1 matching 8 bases. The CDR3 is made up of 15 amino acids. Losses at the gene ends were 3 bases for V and 2 bases for J; bases not matched to a gene: 6. Germline assignment: CDR1 SGHVS and CDR2 FQNEAQ. The CDR3 is CASSFVQGAAYEQYF. CDR3 DNA sequence: TGTGCCAGCAGCTTTGTGCAGGGGGCCGCCTACGAGCAGTACTTC.

About this clone: The junction does not match germline at one end; this may be a read error. This chain uses TRBV11-2 with TRBJ2-1; maybe TRBD1 (6 bases). Germline V CDR1 and CDR2: SGHAT, FQNNGV. This CDR3 is 15 amino acids long. DNA for the CDR3: TGTGCCAGCAGCTTAGATTGGGCTAGGGGGTGGAGTTCAGTCTTC. Amino acid sequence: CASSLDWARGWSSVF.

The gene calls are TRBV28 and TRBJ2-3; 12 bases align to TRBD2. Trimming at V came to 7 bases and at J to 3 bases, leaving 8 bases not matched to a gene. The CDR3 is made up of 16 amino acids. Germline CDR1 MDHEN, CDR2 SYDVKM. CDR3 in DNA: TGTGCCAGCACGACTAGCGGGAGTACATTTACAGATACGCAGTATTTT. Protein sequence: CASTTSGSTFTDTQYF.

V gene TRBV5-1 combines with J gene TRBJ2-2; 9 bases fit TRBD2. V shed 2 bases and J 4 bases; nucleotides not matched to a gene: 12. The CDR3 length is 18 residues. Germline V gene sequence: CDR1 SGHRS, CDR2 YFSETQ. The CDR3 reads CASSLQAGGPMTTGELFF. DNA for the CDR3: TGCGCCAGCAGCTTACAGGCGGGAGGGCCTATGACCACCGGGGAGCTGTTTTTT.

In nucleotides, the CDR3 is TGTGCCAGCAGCTCCAGACAAATCAAACAGGGGGCGCGGGGCTACACCTTC. Translated: CASSSRQIKQGARGYTF. The V call is TRBV11-2, the J call TRBJ1-2, with TRBD1 identical over 9 bases. Germline CDR1 SGHAT, CDR2 FQNNGV. The CDR3 is 17 amino acids. J gave up 8 bases and V 4 bases, and 17 bases lay outside the gene matches. The variable domain in full, with the rest retrieved from reference TRBV11-2 and TRBJ1-2, is EAGVAQSPRYKIIEKRQSVAFWCNPISGHATLYWYQQILGQGPKLLIQFQNNGVVDDSQLPKDRFSAERLKGVDSTLKIQPAKLEDSAVYLCASSSRQIKQGARGYTFGSGTRLTVV.

V is TRBV1 and J is TRBJ2-1; the table gives TRBD1 as D, unverified against the DNA. TRBV1 counts as a pseudogene. There are 15 residues in the CDR3. CDR3 loop: CTSSPPGQAYNEQFF. The CDR3 region has the DNA TGCACCAGCAGCCCCCCGGGACAGGCCTACAATGAGCAGTTCTTC.

CDR3 in DNA: TGTGCCTGGAGTGTATCGGGGGGGTACGGCAATCAGCCCCAGCATTTT. It yields the protein CAWSVSGGYGNQPQHF. V and J are TRBV30 and TRBJ1-5; possibly TRBD1 for D (5 bases). V lost 0 bases and J 2 bases, leaving 14 bases between the germline ends. CDR1 GTSNPN and CDR2 SVGIG come from the germline V gene (reference sequence). This CDR3 spans 16 amino acids.

V gene TRBV4-1 combines with J gene TRBJ1-4, with TRBD1 matching 9 bases. V lost 4 bases and J lost 8; bases outside the gene matches: 5. This CDR3 comprises 14 residues. CDR1 MGHRA and CDR2 YSYEKL come from the germline V gene. CDR3 region: CASSPEDRGEKLFF. The CDR3 DNA is TGCGCCAGCAGCCCCGAAGACAGGGGGGAAAAACTGTTTTTT.

This sequence joins TRBV6-1 and TRBJ2-3; D remains ambiguous. CDR1 MNHNS and CDR2 SASEGT come from the germline V gene. Trimming took 1 base from V and 4 from J, leaving 9 bases between them. This CDR3 is built from 14 residues. CDR3 DNA: TGTGCCAGCAGTGAAGGAACTGGGGCAGATACGCAGTATTTT. This translates into CASSEGTGADTQYF.

The chain combines TRBV18 with TRBJ2-1; possible D gene TRBD1, 6 bases. Germline CDR1 and CDR2: KGHSH and LQKENI. The ends were cut back, 1 base at V and 6 bases at J, with 16 bases in the middle. The CDR3 is 16 residues long. The CDR3 sequence is CASSPQRGWSLNEQFF. The CDR3 DNA reads TGTGCCAGCTCACCACAGAGGGGGTGGTCACTCAATGAGCAGTTCTTC.

The V call is TRBV5-5, the J call TRBJ1-6; D unclear. The V gene's germline CDR1 is SGHKS and CDR2 YYEKEE (reference sequence). CDR3 length: 12 amino acids. V lost 5 bases, J lost 7 bases, and 7 bases lay in between. CDR3 residues: CASSPGNSPLHF. In DNA, the CDR3 is TGTGCCAGCAGTCCGGGGAATTCACCCCTCCACTTT. The complete variable domain, with remaining parts taken from reference TRBV5-5 and TRBJ1-6, reads DAGVTQSPTHLIKTRGQQVTLRCSPISGHKSVSWYQQVLGQGPQFIFQYYEKEERGRGNFPDRFSARQFPNYSSELNVNALLLGDSALYLCASSPGNSPLHFGNGTRLTVT.